The 13 T cell receptor beta chains reported below all come from one sample, sequenced in a study of shared clonotypes between healthy human individuals. Sequenced by immunoSEQ multiplex PCR; TCRdb stores in-frame clones only, minus some. The data show approximately 940,000 clones, 60% to 85% seen once. Sequencing was done on a sample of memory CD4+ T cells sorted from blood. The sample's subset: CD45RA-negative fraction. All receptors derive from a man between 18 and 35 years old in good health.

The V and J genes are TRBV7-2 and TRBJ1-1, with D uncertain. Germline CDR1 is SGHTA and CDR2 is FQGNSA. The CDR3 spans 13 residues. The V end was cut by 8 bases, the J end by 0 bases, with 10 bases between. This CDR3 is CASSRMLNTEAFF. CDR3 in DNA: TGTGCCAGCTCCCGGATGTTGAACACTGAAGCTTTCTTT.

The chain uses TRBV7-9 and TRBJ2-2; D is possibly TRBD1 (5 bases). CDR3 length: 13 residues. Germline V gene sequence: CDR1 SEHNR, CDR2 FQNEAQ (reference sequence). V lost 5 bases to trimming and J lost 6 bases, with 10 bases between them. The CDR3 is CASSIQGAGELFF. The CDR3 DNA reads TGTGCCAGCAGCATTCAGGGTGCCGGGGAGCTGTTTTTT. The variable domain in full, with the rest retrieved from reference TRBV7-9 and TRBJ2-2, is DTGVSQNPRHKITKRGQNVTFRCDPISEHNRLYWYRQTLGQGPEFLTYFQNEAQLEKSRLLSDRFSAERPKGSFSTLEIQRTEQGDSAMYLCASSIQGAGELFFGEGSRLTVL.

The chain is built from TRBV7-3 and TRBJ1-1, with 9 bases fitting TRBD1. V shed 3 bases, J shed 3 bases, and the junction held 2 bases outside the gene matches. Germline lookup yields CDR1 SGHTA and CDR2 FQGTGA. This CDR3 region has 14 residues. The CDR3 nucleotides read TGTGCCAGCAGCTTGGGACAGGGTTACACTGAAGCTTTCTTT. Translating gives CASSLGQGYTEAFF.

The rearrangement links TRBV12-5 to TRBJ1-1; D not certain. Trimming pared 2 bases from V and 1 base from J, leaving 11 bases between. This CDR3 has 15 residues. CDR1 is LGHNT and CDR2 is FRNRAP in the germline V gene. In DNA, the CDR3 is TGTGCTAGTGGTTTGCAACCGCCCGGGAACACTGAAGCTTTCTTT. The encoded protein is CASGLQPPGNTEAFF.

The chain uses TRBV30 and TRBJ2-5; D may match TRBD1 or TRBD2 (5 bases each). The germline V and J ends were trimmed by 2 bases and 5 bases, with 15 bases remaining between them. Per the germline V gene, CDR1 is GTSNPN and CDR2 is SVGIG (reference sequence). The CDR3 has 14 amino acids. The DNA of the CDR3 is TGTGCCTGGAGTTCCTTCCGTTGGGGGGAGACCCAGTACTTC. As protein: CAWSSFRWGETQYF.

Concerning this clone: The same CDR3 arises from other DNA sequences in this sample as well. The chain uses TRBV10-3 and TRBJ2-3, with 7 bases identical to TRBD1. This CDR3 contains 14 residues. The junction had 0 bases not matched to a gene; V was cut back by 2 bases and J by 1 base. Looked up from germline, CDR1 is ENHRY and CDR2 is SYGVKD. The CDR3 coding sequence is TGTGCCATCAGTGAGGACAGGGGCACAGATACGCAGTATTTT. Protein sequence: CAISEDRGTDTQYF.

The chain employs TRBV5-1 and TRBJ2-1, with D perhaps TRBD2 (6 bases). V shed 0 bases and J shed 0 bases, with 19 bases lying between them. The germline V gene has CDR1 SGHRS and CDR2 YFSETQ. The CDR3 totals 19 residues. The CDR3 protein is CASSLGIAEPPSSYNEQFF. In DNA, the CDR3 is TGCGCCAGCAGCTTGGGGATAGCGGAACCCCCTAGCTCCTACAATGAGCAGTTCTTC.

The chain joins TRBV11-2 to TRBJ2-5; 9 bases fit TRBD2. Trimming took 3 bases from V and 4 from J; bases not matched to a gene: 18. Germline CDR1 SGHAT, CDR2 FQNNGV. The CDR3 runs 19 residues. CDR3 sequence (DNA): TGTGCCAGCAGCTTCACCGGGACTAGCAAACCTGGCACACGAGAGACCCAGTACTTC. Protein product: CASSFTGTSKPGTRETQYF.

The gene calls are TRBV7-8 and TRBJ2-7, with D hard to call. From germline, CDR1 is SGHVS and CDR2 FQNEAQ. Trimming left V 7 bases short and J 2 bases short, with 12 bases between. The CDR3 totals 13 residues. The CDR3: CASNTDGAYEQYF. CDR3 DNA sequence: TGTGCCAGCAATACGGACGGCGCCTACGAGCAGTACTTC.

The chain joins TRBV6-5 to TRBJ1-2, with TRBD1 matching over 8 bases. V lost 5 bases to trimming and J lost 6 bases; unmatched junction nucleotides: 8. Germline V CDR1 and CDR2: MNHEY, SVGAGI. CDR3 length: 14 residues. CDR3 sequence: CASSTGTGRDGYTF. As DNA, the CDR3 is TGTGCCAGCAGTACCGGGACAGGACGGGATGGCTACACCTTC.

This clone has just one count. The chain uses TRBV7-2 and TRBJ2-1; TRBD1 aligns across 9 bases. There are 17 residues in the CDR3. Germline assignment: CDR1 SGHTA and CDR2 FQGNSA. J was trimmed by 4 bases and V by 5 bases; bases with no gene match: 12. CDR3 protein: CASSGQGGTGLYNEQFF. In DNA, the CDR3 is TGTGCCAGCAGCGGCCAGGGCGGGACAGGGCTTTACAATGAGCAGTTCTTC.

This sequence joins TRBV6-1 and TRBJ2-1, with a tentative D call TRBD1 (6 bases). This CDR3 is 15 amino acids long. Trimming left V 5 bases short and J 4 bases short, with 15 bases between. The germline gives CDR1 MNHNS, CDR2 SASEGT. CDR3 amino acids: CASSSQGFGYNEQFF. The CDR3 bases are TGTGCCAGCAGTTCACAGGGATTCGGATACAATGAGCAGTTCTTC.

This clone was detected a few times. The chain links TRBV2 to TRBJ2-5, with TRBD1 identical over 8 bases. Germline CDR1 reads SNHLY; CDR2 reads FYNNEI. V was clipped by 7 bases and J by 4 bases; unmatched bases: 2. The CDR3 consists of 12 residues. The CDR3 loop is CASTRGRETQYF. CDR3 DNA sequence: TGTGCCAGCACCAGGGGGCGAGAGACCCAGTACTTC. Full variable domain (outside the CDR3, taken from reference TRBV2 and TRBJ2-5): EPEVTQTPSHQVTQMGQEVILRCVPISNHLYFYWYRQILGQKVEFLVSFYNNEISEKSEIFDDQFSVERPDGSNFTLKIRSTKLEDSAMYFCASTRGRETQYFGPGTRLLVL.